Below are 3 T cell receptor beta chains sequenced from a single sample in a study of control samples from healthy donors and cancer patients. TCRdb's copy holds only in-frame clones and misses some; the assay was immunoSEQ multiplex PCR. The profile shows about 160,000 clones, approximately 94% of them singletons. What was sequenced was PBMCs. The receptors were gathered from a man aged 55-75 years with colorectal cancer.

This chain links TRBV7-6 with TRBJ1-1; possible D gene TRBD1, 6 bases. Per germline, CDR1 SGHVS and CDR2 FNYEAQ. V was clipped by 3 bases and J by 6 bases, with 20 bases between them. CDR3 length: 16 amino acids. CDR3 loop: CASSLMQGLSNPEAFF. Written as DNA, the CDR3 is TGTGCCAGCAGCTTGATGCAGGGGCTTAGTAACCCTGAAGCTTTCTTT. The full variable domain, in which reference TRBV7-6 and TRBJ1-1 provide the parts outside the CDR3, is GAGVSQSPRYKVTKRGQDVALRCDPISGHVSLYWYRQALGQGPEFLTYFNYEAQQDKSGLPNDRFSAERPEGSISTLTIQRTEQRDSAMYRCASSLMQGLSNPEAFFGQGTRLTVV.

Comment on this clone: One end of the junction fails to match germline, which may point to a read error. This rearrangement joins TRBV3-1 (or the pseudogene TRBV3-2) to TRBJ1-1, with a tentative D call TRBD1 (5 bases). From germline, CDR1 is LGHDT and CDR2 YNNKEL (reference sequence). The CDR3 has 12 residues. CDR3: CASSQRERDVVF. The CDR3 DNA is TGTGCCAGCAGCCAAAGGGAGCGGGACGTAGTATTT.

This clone was recorded only once. The genes are TRBV5-1 and TRBJ2-2, with D unresolved. The CDR3 loop spans 14 amino acids. Germline V lookup: CDR1 SGHRS, CDR2 YFSETQ. Trimming took off 0 bases at V and 6 bases at J, with 9 bases between the two ends. DNA of the CDR3: TGCGCCAGCAGCTTGGAGGGCAGCTCCGGGGAGCTGTTTTTT. This encodes CASSLEGSSGELFF.